The text below deals with one T cell receptor beta chain. This CDR3 spans 16 amino acids. V gave up 8 bases and J gave up 0 bases, with 16 bases separating them. CDR1 SNHLY and CDR2 FYNNEI come from the germline V gene. The data derive from a study of blood T cell repertoires in COVID-19. Whole-study context: The origin of the acute and convalescent COVID-19 samples was the United States, Italy and Spain. Sources were T cells, B-cell-depleted T cells, or PBMCs; the material itself was cDNA or gDNA.

As originally analysed: Estimates of nucleated cell counts were drawn from the amplification of reference gene primers. The assay was immunoSEQ multiplex PCR, and TCRdb's table has in-frame clones only and misses some. The V and J calls and clone size are taken from that table; D and trimming were inferred from the DNA. Counted here are 100,000 to 150,000 clones, roughly 90% occurring once; the ten biggest clones make up less than 2.5%. V and J are TRBV2 and TRBJ2-2; the D is unclear. Material: peripheral blood. This clonotype was obtained from a man in his 70s with active COVID-19. The CDR3 sequence is CASHGYSVANTGELFF. The DNA for the CDR3 is TGTGCCAGCCACGGTTATTCGGTCGCGAACACCGGGGAGCTGTTTTTT.